This T cell receptor (beta chain) emerged from a study of blood T cell repertoires in COVID-19. About the study: Acute and convalescent COVID-19 samples came from the United States, Italy and Spain. Nucleic acid was either cDNA or gDNA, and it came from T cells, B-cell-depleted T cells, or PBMCs.

Germline V CDR1 and CDR2: GTSNPN, SVGIG (reference sequence). This CDR3 is built from 16 residues. J gave up 1 base and V 2 bases, and 5 bases lay outside the gene matches. As processed by the authors: Nucleated cell number was recorded as an estimate derived from reference gene primer amplification. Some clones are missing from TCRdb's copy, which holds only in-frame ones; the method was immunoSEQ multiplex PCR. V and J calls and clone size follow that table, whereas D and trimming were derived from the DNA. The sample lists tens of thousands of clones, more than 70% occurring once. In this sample, this clone turned up once.

The chain employs TRBV30 and TRBJ1-3; 10 bases match TRBD1. The sequenced material came from peripheral blood. This receptor was obtained from a human donor with acute or convalescent COVID-19. The donor label of this sample is uncertain. CDR3 nucleotides: TGTGCCTGGAGTTGGGACAGGGGACCGTCTGGAAACACCATATATTTT. This sequence encodes CAWSWDRGPSGNTIYF.